These 10 T cell receptor beta chains were sequenced from one sample in a study of blood T cell repertoires in COVID-19. Some clones are missing from TCRdb's copy, which holds only in-frame ones; the method was immunoSEQ multiplex PCR. The table has 250,000 to 400,000 clones, roughly 84% seen once; the top ten hold 1%. The material sequenced was peripheral blood. The receptors derive from a man in his fifties or sixties with active or convalescent COVID-19.

The chain joins TRBV19 to TRBJ1-1; 8 bases are a match to TRBD1. The V gene's germline CDR1 is LNHDA and CDR2 SQIVND (reference sequence). V lost 9 bases, J lost 1 base, and 7 bases stayed unmatched. The CDR3 runs to 14 residues. CDR3 bases: TGTGCCAGCAGACAGGGGCTGAGGAACACTGAAGCTTTCTTT. It translates to CASRQGLRNTEAFF.

The V gene is TRBV5-1, the J gene TRBJ1-5, with D unresolved. V shed 4 bases and J shed 5 bases, with 16 bases lying between them. CDR3 size: 15 residues. CDR1 is SGHRS, CDR2 YFSETQ, per germline. This CDR3 reads CASSVVSGYDQPQHF. The CDR3 coding sequence is TGCGCCAGCAGCGTGGTCTCGGGTTATGATCAGCCCCAGCATTTT.

V gene TRBV28 combines with J gene TRBJ2-7; TRBD2 matches at 11 bases. Germline trimming cut 8 bases from V and 3 bases from J; bases unmatched to any gene: 9. Germline V gives CDR1 MDHEN, CDR2 SYDVKM. This CDR3 has 15 residues. The CDR3 DNA sequence: TGTGCCAGCCGGGGGACTAGCGGAGCCCTCTACGAGCAGTACTTC. Translating gives CASRGTSGALYEQYF.

The chain recombines TRBV28 with TRBJ1-2; TRBD1 might be the D (5 bases). Germline assignment: CDR1 MDHEN and CDR2 SYDVKM. The length of the CDR3 is 16 residues. With 2 bases removed from V and 8 bases from J, the gap between germline ends came to 21 bases. The CDR3 coding sequence is TGTGCCAGCAGTTTAGGGGGGACCCGAAGGTCGTACGGCTACACCTTC. Its protein product is CASSLGGTRRSYGYTF.

This rearrangement joins TRBV30 to TRBJ1-1; no definite D call. Germline CDR1 reads GTSNPN; CDR2 reads SVGIG (reference sequence). With 2 bases removed from V and 2 bases from J, the gap between germline ends came to 9 bases. CDR3 length equals 13 residues. This CDR3 is CAWSKHPNTEAFF. CDR3 DNA sequence: TGTGCCTGGAGTAAGCATCCAAACACTGAAGCTTTCTTT.

V and J are TRBV30 and TRBJ2-2, with 12 positions matching TRBD1. The CDR3 is 16 amino acids. CDR1 is GTSNPN, CDR2 SVGIG, per germline (reference sequence). After removal of 6 bases from V and 3 bases from J, the junction contained 8 bases not matched to a gene. In DNA, the CDR3 is TGTGCCTGTACCCGGGACAGGGGGCTTGACACCGGGGAGCTGTTTTTT. As protein: CACTRDRGLDTGELFF.

The V and J genes are TRBV3-1 (or the pseudogene TRBV3-2) and TRBJ1-1; D is unclear. Looked up from germline, CDR1 is LGHDT and CDR2 is YNNKEL (reference sequence). V lost 3 bases, J lost 3 bases, and 8 bases lay in between. This CDR3 contains 13 residues. The CDR3 loop reads CASSQVRDTEAFF. The CDR3 bases are TGTGCCAGCAGCCAGGTACGAGACACTGAAGCTTTCTTT.

This chain connects TRBV7-9 to TRBJ1-5; D is unresolved. This CDR3 comprises 13 residues. Germline V gene lookup returns CDR1 SEHNR and CDR2 FQNEAQ (reference sequence). V was shortened by 5 bases and J by 6 bases, with 11 bases between the two germline ends. The CDR3 region has the DNA TGTGCCAGCAGCCCCGGCGGGTTTCAGCCCCAGCATTTT. Protein sequence: CASSPGGFQPQHF.

This chain uses TRBV2 with TRBJ2-5, with 11 bases aligning to TRBD2. The CDR3 is 16 residues long. The trim removed 1 base at V and 7 bases at J, leaving 8 bases unmatched. Germline assignment: CDR1 SNHLY and CDR2 FYNNEI. The CDR3: CASSEVVSGGARTQYF. For the CDR3, the DNA is TGTGCCAGCAGTGAAGTGGTTAGCGGGGGGGCCAGGACCCAGTACTTC.

The chain joins TRBV10-2 to TRBJ1-4, with 7 bases lining up with TRBD1. Germline CDR1 reads WSHSY; CDR2 reads SAAADI. This CDR3 spans 16 amino acids. The trim removed 6 bases at V and 6 bases at J, leaving 13 bases unmatched. In DNA, the CDR3 is TGCGCCAGCAGAAGACAGGGCGGAGGGAGTTATGAAAAACTGTTTTTT. As protein: CASRRQGGGSYEKLFF.